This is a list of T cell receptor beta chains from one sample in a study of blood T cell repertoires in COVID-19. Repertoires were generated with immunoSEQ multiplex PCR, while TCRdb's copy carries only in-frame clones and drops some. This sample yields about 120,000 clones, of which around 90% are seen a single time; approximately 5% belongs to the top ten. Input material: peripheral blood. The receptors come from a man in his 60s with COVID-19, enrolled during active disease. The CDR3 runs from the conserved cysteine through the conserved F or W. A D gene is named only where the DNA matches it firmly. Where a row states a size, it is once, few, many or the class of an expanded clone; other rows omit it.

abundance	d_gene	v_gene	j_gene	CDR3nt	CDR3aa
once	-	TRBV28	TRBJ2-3	TGTGCCAGCATCTCCCCCGGGGTGCCAGATACGCAGTATTTT	CASISPGVPDTQYF
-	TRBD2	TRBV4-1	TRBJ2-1	TGCGCCAGCAGCCAAGGGACTAGCGGGAGGGTGGATGAGCAGTTCTTC	CASSQGTSGRVDEQFF
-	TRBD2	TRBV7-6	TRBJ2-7	TGTGCCAGCAGCCTAGGAGGGACTAGCCTCTACGAGCAGTACTTC	CASSLGGTSLYEQYF
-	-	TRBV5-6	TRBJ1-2	TGTGCCAGCAGCTTCAGTCGACTCGATGGCTACACCTTC	CASSFSRLDGYTF
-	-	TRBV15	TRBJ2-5	TGTGCCACCAGCGCCTTTCAAGGGGAACGTGAGACCCAGTACTTC	CATSAFQGERETQYF
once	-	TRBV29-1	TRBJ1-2	TGCAGCGTTGCCGACAATTGGTCTGGCTACACCTTC	CSVADNWSGYTF
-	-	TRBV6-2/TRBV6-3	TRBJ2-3	TGTGCCAGCAGTTACGTAGGAGGCAGATCCACAGATACGCAGTATTTT	CASSYVGGRSTDTQYF
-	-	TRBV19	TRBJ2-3	TGTGCCAGTAGTTTGTCTGGGGCCCTTTTGGATACGCAGTATTTT	CASSLSGALLDTQYF
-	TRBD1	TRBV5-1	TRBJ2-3	TGCGCCAGCACCCCGGGGACAGGGGCTGGGGATACGCAGTATTTT	CASTPGTGAGDTQYF
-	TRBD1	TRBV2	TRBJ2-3	TGTGCCAGCAGAGCGCCCTTCGGCAGGGGGCCAGATACGCAGTATTTT	CASRAPFGRGPDTQYF
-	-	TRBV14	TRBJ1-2	TGTGCCAGCAGCCACTTAGGGAGGGACTATGGCTACACCTTC	CASSHLGRDYGYTF